Listed here are 31 T cell receptor beta chains from one sample, sequenced in a study of T cell repertoires in cytomegalovirus infection (dated by TCRdb to about 2019). These receptors are not linked to any known antigen. In the paper's terms, the treatment or condition label means: in vitro stimulation with specific CMV peptide epitopes to enrich CMV-specific T cells. Sequencing was carried out with an Illumina HiSeq 1500. The raw public reads went through TCRdb reprocessing: fastp at Q25, MiXCR clone calling, in-frame beta chains kept. All rows with the same CDR3 protein become a single entry with the most common DNA and genes. This sample has some 500,000 distinct CDR3 sequences in its table, and 33% of those were observed once. The ten largest clones represent roughly a sixth of the sample. The sequencing used cultured PBMCs, collected from culture after CMV antigen stimulation. The source of these receptors is a human donor in good health (CMV status not recorded). Some clones in this sample may be carry-over from other donors' samples.

The chain joins TRBV15 to TRBJ2-3; D is tentatively TRBD1 or TRBD2 (6 bases each). V lost 3 bases and J lost 4, with 20 bases in between. In germline, CDR1 is LNHNV, CDR2 YYDKDF (reference sequence). This CDR3 region has 17 residues. The CDR3 here is CATSREGVEYPPDTQYF. The CDR3 bases are TGTGCCACCAGCAGGGAGGGGGTGGAGTACCCGCCAGATACGCAGTATTTT. Full variable domain (remainder filled in from reference TRBV15 and TRBJ2-3): DAMVIQNPRYQVTQFGKPVTLSCSQTLNHNVMYWYQQKSSQAPKLLFHYYDKDFNNEADTPDNFQSRRPNTSFCFLDIRSPGLGDTAMYLCATSREGVEYPPDTQYFGPGTRLTVL.

The chain recombines TRBV11-2 with TRBJ2-1; 10 positions agree with TRBD2. The germline V gene encodes CDR1 SGHAT and CDR2 FQNNGV. The trim removed 0 bases at V and 11 bases at J, leaving 7 bases unmatched. The CDR3 consists of 15 residues. The CDR3 DNA reads TGTGCCAGCAGCTTAGACGGACTAGCGGCCCCAAAGCAGTTCTTC. Protein product: CASSLDGLAAPKQFF.

This clonotype came up a few times. J is TRBJ1-5 and V is TRBV12-3 or TRBV12-4, with TRBD1 as a possible D gene (6 bases). V dropped 7 bases and J dropped 7 bases, with 20 bases sitting between them. The CDR3 consists of 15 residues. The CDR3 nucleotides read TGTGCCAGCACTCGTCGATCGCTGGGGGCCCAGCCCCAGCATTTT. It yields the protein CASTRRSLGAQPQHF.

Only one count was recorded for this clonotype. V and J are TRBV24-1 and TRBJ2-7, with D possibly being TRBD2 (5 bases). The CDR3 has 12 amino acids. Germline V gives CDR1 KGHDR, CDR2 SFDVKD. V was shortened by 6 bases and J by 3 bases, with 8 bases between the two germline ends. The DNA for the CDR3 is TGTGCCACCAGTAATCGGGGCTACGAGCAGTACTTC. Protein: CATSNRGYEQYF.

This chain connects TRBV9 to TRBJ1-5; D gene unclear. V lost 7 bases and J lost 3, with 8 bases in between. The germline gives CDR1 SGDLS, CDR2 YYNGEE. This CDR3 is built from 12 residues. The CDR3 loop is CASGSYNQPQHF. The CDR3 DNA sequence: TGTGCCAGCGGCAGTTACAATCAGCCCCAGCATTTT. Looking up the rest from reference TRBV9 and TRBJ1-5 gives the full variable domain: DSGVTQTPKHLITATGQRVTLRCSPRSGDLSVYWYQQSLDQGLQFLIQYYNGEERAKGNILERFSAQQFPDLHSELNLSSLELGDSALYFCASGSYNQPQHFGDGTRLSIL.

The gene calls are TRBV12-3 or TRBV12-4 and TRBJ2-6; D remains unclear. CDR3 length: 14 amino acids. Trimming took 5 bases from V and 2 from J, leaving 7 bases between them. The DNA for the CDR3 is TGTGCCAGCAGTCTTCTGCCTGGGGCCAACGTCCTGACTTTC. Protein: CASSLLPGANVLTF.

About this clonotype itself: At one end, the junction sequence differs from germline, possibly due to a read error. The chain uses TRBV5-1 and TRBJ2-5, with D perhaps TRBD1 or TRBD2 (5 bases each). Germline V lookup: CDR1 SGHRS, CDR2 YFSETQ. The CDR3 sequence is 15 residues long. The CDR3: CASSLAVGGQGTQYF. DNA of the CDR3: TGCGCCAGCAGCTTGGCGGTAGGAGGACAAGGGACCCAGTACTTC.

This clonotype was observed a handful of times. This chain connects TRBV28 to TRBJ2-3; D might be TRBD2 (5 bases). This CDR3 is built from 15 residues. CDR1 is MDHEN and CDR2 is SYDVKM in the germline V gene. V was pared by 7 bases and J by 6 bases, with 20 bases between. In DNA form, the CDR3 reads TGTGCCAGCACCTATACGACGGGGATGGGGGATACGCAGTATTTT. Its translation is CASTYTTGMGDTQYF.

This chain links TRBV6-1 with TRBJ2-5; 7 bases line up with TRBD2. The CDR3 runs to 18 residues. The ends lost 3 bases at V and 2 bases at J; junction bases unmatched: 15. CDR1 and CDR2 (germline): MNHNS, SASEGT. CDR3 amino acids: CASSETSLVGGRQETQYF. The CDR3, as DNA: TGTGCCAGCAGTGAGACTAGCTTGGTGGGAGGTCGTCAAGAGACCCAGTACTTC.

This clonotype was detected a few times. The chain carries TRBV11-2 and TRBJ2-4; D not certain. Germline-derived CDR1 and CDR2 are SGHAT and FQNNGV. The CDR3 is 15 amino acids. V gave up 6 bases and J gave up 0 bases, with 12 bases separating them. The CDR3 DNA sequence: TGTGCCAGCAGGCCCATACTGCTAGCCAAAAACATTCAGTACTTC. Translating gives CASRPILLAKNIQYF. Full variable domain (remainder filled in from reference TRBV11-2 and TRBJ2-4): EAGVAQSPRYKIIEKRQSVAFWCNPISGHATLYWYQQILGQGPKLLIQFQNNGVVDDSQLPKDRFSAERLKGVDSTLKIQPAKLEDSAVYLCASRPILLAKNIQYFGAGTRLSVL.

The rearrangement links TRBV5-6 to TRBJ2-3; D call uncertain. The germline V and J ends were trimmed by 1 base and 5 bases, with 11 bases remaining between them. CDR3 length: 14 amino acids. Germline CDR1 and CDR2: SGHDT and YYEEEE. CDR3 in DNA: TGTGCCAGCAGCTTGAGTCCAACGGGAGATACGCAGTATTTT. This gives the protein CASSLSPTGDTQYF.

This clonotype was found many times. The gene calls are TRBV7-8 and TRBJ2-2; 13 nucleotides line up with TRBD2. This CDR3 has 20 amino acids. Looked up from germline, CDR1 is SGHVS and CDR2 is FQNEAQ. With V trimmed by 1 base and J by 7 bases, 15 bases remained unmatched. CDR3 loop: CASSLGSGLAGEIFDGELFF. In DNA form, the CDR3 reads TGTGCCAGCAGCTTAGGGTCCGGACTAGCGGGAGAAATCTTTGACGGGGAGCTGTTTTTT. Using reference TRBV7-8 and TRBJ2-2 for the parts outside the CDR3, the full variable domain is GAGVSQSPRYKVAKRGQDVALRCDPISGHVSLFWYQQALGQGPEFLTYFQNEAQLDKSGLPSDRFFAERPEGSVSTLKIQRTQQEDSAVYLCASSLGSGLAGEIFDGELFFGEGSRLTVL.

This chain uses TRBV4-3 with TRBJ1-6; D may be TRBD1 (5 bases). There are 15 residues in the CDR3. The germline V gene encodes CDR1 LGHNA and CDR2 YSLEER. V was cut by 0 bases and J by 14 bases, with 17 bases left in between. DNA for the CDR3: TGCGCCAGCAGCCAAGACTCTTGGGGCTTTGGTTCCCTCCACTTT. Translating gives CASSQDSWGFGSLHF.

At least ten counts were recorded for this clonotype. The chain recombines TRBV7-2 with TRBJ1-2; D is unresolved. Germline loops: CDR1 SGHTA, CDR2 FQGNSA. The CDR3 contains 13 residues. Deletions cut 4 bases from V and 5 bases from J, with 11 bases between. CDR3 sequence: CASSSRLGYGYTF. The CDR3 region has the DNA TGTGCCAGCAGCTCTCGGCTGGGATATGGCTACACCTTC.

CDR3 sequence reads: CASSPDRDPLHF. DNA for the CDR3: TGTGCCAGCAGTCCAGACAGGGATCCCCTCCACTTT. The chain joins TRBV28 to TRBJ1-6; TRBD1 aligns across 7 bases. Trimming cost V 5 bases and J 13 bases; bases outside gene matches: 5. CDR1 MDHEN and CDR2 SYDVKM come from the germline V gene. The CDR3 loop spans 12 amino acids.

The V call is TRBV7-6, the J call TRBJ2-5; 8 bases align to TRBD2. The CDR3 loop spans 15 amino acids. Germline CDR1 is SGHVS and CDR2 is FNYEAQ. Germline trimming cut 5 bases from V and 5 bases from J; bases unmatched to any gene: 10. Written as DNA, the CDR3 is TGTGCCAGCAGCCCGGCGGAGCGGGAGACGGAGACCCAGTACTTC. Its translation: CASSPAERETETQYF.

CDR3 nucleotides: TGTGCCAGCAGCGTTAGAGACGGGTCGAACTATGGCTACACCTTC. This gives the protein CASSVRDGSNYGYTF. This sequence joins TRBV7-8 and TRBJ1-2; D gene uncertain. The V and J ends lost 5 bases and 2 bases respectively, with 15 bases between them. Germline V gene sequence: CDR1 SGHVS, CDR2 FQNEAQ. This CDR3 has 15 amino acids. The full variable domain, its missing parts supplied by reference TRBV7-8 and TRBJ1-2, is GAGVSQSPRYKVAKRGQDVALRCDPISGHVSLFWYQQALGQGPEFLTYFQNEAQLDKSGLPSDRFFAERPEGSVSTLKIQRTQQEDSAVYLCASSVRDGSNYGYTFGSGTRLTVV.

The rearrangement joins TRBV28 to TRBJ1-1; D uncertain. V dropped 3 bases and J dropped 0 bases, with 11 bases sitting between them. Germline V gives CDR1 MDHEN, CDR2 SYDVKM. The CDR3 sequence is 15 residues long. CDR3 DNA: TGTGCCAGCAGTTTGCTCCCGAGCATGAACACTGAAGCTTTCTTT. It is translated as CASSLLPSMNTEAFF.

The sample holds a few counts of this clonotype. The chain uses TRBV4-1 and TRBJ2-7; D is perhaps TRBD2 (7 bases). Germline V lookup: CDR1 MGHRA, CDR2 YSYEKL. The CDR3 is 15 amino acids. V lost 4 bases and J 3 bases, leaving 16 bases between the germline ends. In DNA, the CDR3 is TGCGCCAGCAGCCGGACAGAGCGGGATAGCTACGAGCAGTACTTC. As protein: CASSRTERDSYEQYF.

This clonotype turned up a few times. The rearrangement uses TRBV7-2 and TRBJ1-2; D ambiguous. CDR3 size: 14 residues. The ends were cut back, 1 base at V and 8 bases at J, with 14 bases in the middle. The germline gives CDR1 SGHTA, CDR2 FQGNSA. For the CDR3, the DNA is TGTGCCAGCAGCTTAGACCCCACGGACGGGGGCTACACCTTC. Translating gives CASSLDPTDGGYTF.

The rearrangement joins TRBV11-1 to TRBJ2-1; 9 bases line up with TRBD2. Germline CDR1 and CDR2: SGHAT and FQDESV (reference sequence). The trim removed 5 bases at V and 7 bases at J, leaving 12 bases unmatched. This CDR3 contains 16 residues. CDR3 residues: CASSLRGSGSWNEQFF. Written as DNA, the CDR3 is TGTGCCAGCAGCCTAAGGGGTAGCGGGAGTTGGAATGAGCAGTTCTTC. Looking up the rest from reference TRBV11-1 and TRBJ2-1 gives the full variable domain: EAEVAQSPRYKITEKSQAVAFWCDPISGHATLYWYRQILGQGPELLVQFQDESVVDDSQLPKDRFSAERLKGVDSTLKIQPAELGDSAMYLCASSLRGSGSWNEQFFGPGTRLTVL.

The chain recombines TRBV18 with TRBJ2-2, with 12 bases identical to TRBD2. J was trimmed by 3 bases and V by 3 bases; bases with no gene match: 8. The CDR3 has 18 residues. In germline, CDR1 is KGHSH, CDR2 LQKENI. CDR3 region: CASSPRLAGASDTGELFF. The CDR3 bases are TGTGCCAGCTCACCGCGACTAGCGGGAGCGTCGGACACCGGGGAGCTGTTTTTT.

This clonotype was counted ten times or more. The genes are TRBV7-9 and TRBJ2-5; D unresolved. Germline assignment: CDR1 SEHNR and CDR2 FQNEAQ (reference sequence). This CDR3 region has 13 residues. Trimming shortened V by 1 base and J by 3 bases, and 6 bases separated the two germline ends. The CDR3 DNA reads TGTGCCAGCAGCTTAGAGTGGGAAGAGACCCAGTACTTC. This codes for CASSLEWEETQYF.

A few counts support this clonotype. The chain has TRBV4-1 and TRBJ2-6; no reliable D call. Trimming took 2 bases from V and 4 from J, leaving 9 bases between them. This CDR3 contains 15 residues. Per germline, CDR1 MGHRA and CDR2 YSYEKL. The CDR3 loop is CASSQPGAGANVLTF. DNA of the CDR3: TGCGCCAGCAGCCAACCAGGCGCAGGGGCCAACGTCCTGACTTTC.

This rearrangement joins TRBV28 to TRBJ2-5, with 11 positions matching TRBD2. The CDR3 length is 20 residues. The V and J ends lost 2 bases and 5 bases, in that order; junction bases with no gene match: 19. Germline V gene sequence: CDR1 MDHEN, CDR2 SYDVKM. The CDR3 coding sequence is TGTGCCAGCAGTTTACTCAAATTTACTAGCGGGAGATCGCGGGGGGAGACCCAGTACTTC. It encodes CASSLLKFTSGRSRGETQYF.

This clonotype was counted a few times. The CDR3: CSARESGVSGNTIYF. CDR3 in DNA: TGCAGTGCTAGAGAATCCGGAGTCTCTGGAAACACCATATATTTT. The genes are TRBV20-1 and TRBJ1-3; the D is unclear. In germline, CDR1 is DFQATT, CDR2 SNEGSKA (reference sequence). This CDR3 is 15 amino acids long. Trimming removed 0 bases at V and 0 bases at J, with 9 bases between.

This clonotype appeared a few times. This sequence joins TRBV7-2 and TRBJ1-1; a possible D gene is TRBD1 (5 bases). Germline-derived CDR1 and CDR2 are SGHTA and FQGNSA. The CDR3 loop spans 15 amino acids. V lost 4 bases to trimming and J lost 4 bases, with 16 bases between them. This CDR3 is CASSSLGAWGTEAFF. DNA of the CDR3: TGTGCCAGCAGCTCCTTAGGGGCTTGGGGCACTGAAGCTTTCTTT.

This clonotype was picked up many times. This chain connects TRBV5-4 to TRBJ2-3; TRBD2 matches at 11 bases. With 3 bases clipped from V and 0 bases from J, the junction kept 3 bases outside the gene matches. CDR3 size: 16 residues. In germline, CDR1 is SGHNT, CDR2 YYREEE (reference sequence). The CDR3 DNA reads as TGTGCCAGCAGCTCCCGACTAGCGGGAAGCACAGATACGCAGTATTTT. It yields the protein CASSSRLAGSTDTQYF.

This clonotype has at least ten counts. The rearrangement joins TRBV7-2 to TRBJ2-5, with TRBD1 as a possible D gene (6 bases). Trimming stripped 1 base from V and 3 bases from J, with 12 bases between. This CDR3 has 15 residues. The germline gives CDR1 SGHTA, CDR2 FQGNSA. CDR3 sequence: CASSLGGGGEETQYF. DNA of the CDR3: TGTGCCAGCAGCTTAGGAGGGGGTGGAGAAGAGACCCAGTACTTC. Using reference TRBV7-2 and TRBJ2-5 for the parts outside the CDR3, the full variable domain is GAGVSQSPSNKVTEKGKDVELRCDPISGHTALYWYRQSLGQGLEFLIYFQGNSAPDKSGLPSDRFSAERTGGSVSTLTIQRTQQEDSAVYLCASSLGGGGEETQYFGPGTRLLVL.

The chain uses TRBV12-3 or TRBV12-4 and TRBJ1-4, with D possibly matching TRBD1 (6 bases). V was shortened by 5 bases and J by 7 bases, with 17 bases between the two germline ends. The CDR3 spans 15 residues. This CDR3 reads CASSGPGTRSEKLFF. The CDR3 coding sequence is TGTGCCAGCAGTGGGCCCGGGACAAGGAGTGAAAAACTGTTTTTT.

The table lists this clonotype with a few counts. Just one base apart from a much larger clone, this may be a read error. The chain couples TRBV12-3 or TRBV12-4 to TRBJ2-3; 8 nucleotides align to TRBD1. Trimming cost V 6 bases and J 1 base; bases outside gene matches: 3. This CDR3 spans 14 amino acids. CDR3 DNA sequence: TGTGCCAGCAGCCAGGACAGGGGCACAGATACGCAGTATTTT. Translated, it gives CASSQDRGTDTQYF.